This T cell receptor beta chain was recovered during a study of T cells after somatic rescue of genetic block. Libraries were prepared by immunoSEQ multiplex PCR; TCRdb keeps only in-frame clonotypes and omits some of them. Among about 15,000 clones listed, approximately 70% were seen once. Germline CDR1 reads ENHRY; CDR2 reads SYGVKD. The CDR3 contains 11 residues. Trimming cost V 5 bases and J 5 bases, with 6 bases left between them. The clonotype comes from a boy younger than 18. The gene calls are TRBV10-3 and TRBJ2-5; D is unclear. Source material: peripheral blood mononuclear cells (PBMCs). This CDR3 is CAISLGETQYF. The CDR3 bases are TGTGCCATCAGTCTAGGGGAGACCCAGTACTTC.